This T cell receptor (beta chain) emerged from a study of breast tumors, draining lymph nodes, adjacent tissues. A single record per CDR3 protein comes from TCRdb applying MiXCR to the multiplex PCR reads. The sample contains roughly 120,000 distinct CDR3 sequences, around 20% of which appear only once. Regarding the study as a whole: The lymph node origin of tumor T cells was framed as consistent with a hypothesis, not demonstrated. Compared with lymph nodes, tumors were less diverse; compared with nontumor tissue, more.

CDR1 is LNHDA and CDR2 is SQIVND in the germline V gene (reference sequence). Trimming shortened V by 10 bases and J by 3 bases, and 19 bases separated the two germline ends. The CDR3 sequence is 14 residues long. The lymph nodes were axillary draining lymph nodes from breast cancer patients. The sample holds many counts of this clonotype. The antigen remains unidentified. The source of this sequence is a female donor with breast cancer. Some clones in this sample may be carry-over from other donors' samples. The sample taken for sequencing was axillary lymph node tissue. The chain joins TRBV19 to TRBJ2-7; D perhaps matches TRBD2 (5 bases). CDR3 loop: CATRTPGSLYEQYF. DNA of the CDR3: TGTGCCACCAGGACTCCCGGCTCTCTCTACGAGCAGTACTTC.